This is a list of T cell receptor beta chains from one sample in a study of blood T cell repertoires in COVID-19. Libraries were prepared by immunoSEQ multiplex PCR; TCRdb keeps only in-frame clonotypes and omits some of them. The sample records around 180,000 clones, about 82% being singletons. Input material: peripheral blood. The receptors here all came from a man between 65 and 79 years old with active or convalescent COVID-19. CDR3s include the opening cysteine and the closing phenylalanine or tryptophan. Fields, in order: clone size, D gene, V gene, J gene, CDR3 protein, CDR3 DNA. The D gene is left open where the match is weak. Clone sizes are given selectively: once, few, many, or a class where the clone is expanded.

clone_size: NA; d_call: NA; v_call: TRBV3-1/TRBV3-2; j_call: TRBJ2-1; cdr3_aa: CASSPIAGADNEQFF; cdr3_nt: TGTGCCAGCAGCCCCATAGCTGGGGCCGACAATGAGCAGTTCTTC
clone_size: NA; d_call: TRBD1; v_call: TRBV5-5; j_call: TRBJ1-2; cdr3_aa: CASSLGGQGGYGYTF; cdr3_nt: TGTGCCAGCAGCTTGGGGGGACAGGGAGGCTATGGCTACACCTTC
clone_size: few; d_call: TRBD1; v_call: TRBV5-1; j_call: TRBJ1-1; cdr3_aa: CASSSDRGQTEAFF; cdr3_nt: TGCGCCAGCAGCTCGGACAGGGGGCAAACTGAAGCTTTCTTT
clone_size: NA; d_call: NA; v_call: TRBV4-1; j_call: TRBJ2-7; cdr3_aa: CASSQVGSSGDFEQYF; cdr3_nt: TGCGCCAGCAGCCAAGTCGGTAGTAGCGGAGATTTCGAGCAGTACTTC
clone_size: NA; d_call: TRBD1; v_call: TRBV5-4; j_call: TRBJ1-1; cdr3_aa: CASSGKTGSVTEAFF; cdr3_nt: TGTGCCAGCAGCGGGAAGACAGGGAGCGTCACTGAAGCTTTCTTT
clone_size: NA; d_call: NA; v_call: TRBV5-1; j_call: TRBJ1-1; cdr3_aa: CASRASHLDTEAFF; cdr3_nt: TGCGCCAGCAGGGCCTCGCACCTGGACACTGAAGCTTTCTTT
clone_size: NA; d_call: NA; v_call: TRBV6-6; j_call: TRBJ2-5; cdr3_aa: CASSSQTPYQETQYF; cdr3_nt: TGTGCCAGCAGTTCCCAGACACCATACCAAGAGACCCAGTACTTC
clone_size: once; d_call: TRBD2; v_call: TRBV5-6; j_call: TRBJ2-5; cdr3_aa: CASSFYGLAETQYF; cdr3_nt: TGTGCCAGCAGCTTCTACGGACTAGCCGAGACCCAGTACTTC
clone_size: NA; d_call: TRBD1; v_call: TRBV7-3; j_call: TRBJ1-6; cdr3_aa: CASSKQGNNSPLHF; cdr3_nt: TGTGCCAGCAGCAAACAGGGGAATAATTCACCCCTCCACTTT
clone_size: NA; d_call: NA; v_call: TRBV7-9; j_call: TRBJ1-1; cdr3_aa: CASTQTGNTEAFF; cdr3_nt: TGTGCCAGCACCCAAACAGGGAACACTGAAGCTTTCTTT
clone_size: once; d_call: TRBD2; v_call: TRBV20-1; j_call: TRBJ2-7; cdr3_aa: CSASPSGASYEQYF; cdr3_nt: TGCAGTGCTAGTCCCAGCGGGGCTTCCTACGAGCAGTACTTC
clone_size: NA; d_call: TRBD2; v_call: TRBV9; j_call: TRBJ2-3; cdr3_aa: CASSDSGVGDTQYF; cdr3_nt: TGTGCCAGCAGCGATAGCGGGGTTGGCGATACGCAGTATTTT
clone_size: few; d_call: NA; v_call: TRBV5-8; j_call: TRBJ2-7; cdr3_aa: CASSFGSAGEQYF; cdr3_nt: TGTGCCAGCAGCTTTGGCTCCGCGGGGGAGCAGTACTTC
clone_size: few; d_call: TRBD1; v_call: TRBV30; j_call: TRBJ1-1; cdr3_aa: CAWRRQGLNTEAFF; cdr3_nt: TGTGCCTGGAGAAGACAGGGGTTGAACACTGAAGCTTTCTTT
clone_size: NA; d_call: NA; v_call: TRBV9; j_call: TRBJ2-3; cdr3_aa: CASSVDGPPDTQYF; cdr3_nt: TGTGCCAGCAGCGTAGACGGTCCACCAGATACGCAGTATTTT
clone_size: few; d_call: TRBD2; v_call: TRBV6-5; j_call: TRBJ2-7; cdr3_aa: CASSPLAGGSEQYF; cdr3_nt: TGTGCCAGCAGCCCATTAGCGGGGGGGAGCGAGCAGTACTTC
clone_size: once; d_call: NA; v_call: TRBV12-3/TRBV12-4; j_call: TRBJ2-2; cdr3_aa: CASSRNAAGELFF; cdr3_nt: TGTGCCAGCAGCCGCAATGCGGCCGGGGAGCTGTTTTTT
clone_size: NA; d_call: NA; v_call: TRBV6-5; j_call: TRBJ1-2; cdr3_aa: CASSTGTSHGYTF; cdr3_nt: TGTGCCAGCAGTACAGGGACGAGTCATGGCTACACCTTC
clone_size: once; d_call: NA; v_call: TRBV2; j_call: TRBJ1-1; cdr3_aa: CASGGLAGTTEAFF; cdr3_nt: TGTGCCAGCGGGGGATTGGCGGGGACCACTGAAGCTTTCTTT
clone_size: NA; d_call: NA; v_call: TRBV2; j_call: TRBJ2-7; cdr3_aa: CASRPLGGTSYEQYF; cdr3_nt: TGTGCCAGCAGGCCCCTAGGCGGTACCTCTTACGAGCAGTACTTC
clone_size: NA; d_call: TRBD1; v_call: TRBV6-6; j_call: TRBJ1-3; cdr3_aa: CASSPGQGVRGGNTIYF; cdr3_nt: TGTGCCAGCAGTCCAGGACAGGGGGTTCGCGGCGGAAACACCATATATTTT
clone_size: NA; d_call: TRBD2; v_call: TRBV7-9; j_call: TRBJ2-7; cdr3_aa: CASQPGSGGLQQYF; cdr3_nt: TGTGCCTCTCAGCCGGGGAGCGGGGGCCTCCAGCAGTACTTC
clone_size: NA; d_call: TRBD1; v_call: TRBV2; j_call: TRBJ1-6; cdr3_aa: CASSDLGQGSPLHF; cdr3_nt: TGTGCCAGCAGTGACCTGGGACAGGGCTCACCCCTCCACTTT
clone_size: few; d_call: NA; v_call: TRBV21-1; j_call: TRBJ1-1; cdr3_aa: CASSNGRAGGRDTEAFF; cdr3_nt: TGTGCCAGCAGCAACGGTAGGGCAGGGGGCAGGGACACTGAAGCTTTCTTT